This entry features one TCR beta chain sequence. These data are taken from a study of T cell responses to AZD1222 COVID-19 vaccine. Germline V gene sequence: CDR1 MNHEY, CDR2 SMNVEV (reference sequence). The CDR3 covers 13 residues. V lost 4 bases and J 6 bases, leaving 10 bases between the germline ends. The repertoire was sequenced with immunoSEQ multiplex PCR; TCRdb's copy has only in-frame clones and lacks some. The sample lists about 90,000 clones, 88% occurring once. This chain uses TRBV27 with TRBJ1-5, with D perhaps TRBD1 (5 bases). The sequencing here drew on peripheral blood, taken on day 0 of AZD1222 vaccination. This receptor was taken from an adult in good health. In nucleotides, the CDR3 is TGTGCCAGCAGTTCGACAGCTAGTCAGCCCCAGCATTTT. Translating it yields CASSSTASQPQHF.